The clone carrying this TCR beta chain was seen repeatedly, ten times or more. What it binds is not known. This sample was taken from a study of T-cell reconstitution after alpha-beta-depleted transplantation in children. Findings and limits, study-wide: T-cell counts and diversity were attributed mostly to newly produced T cells one year after transplant.

V was pared by 4 bases and J by 9 bases, with 7 bases of the junction left unmatched. The CDR3 length is 14 residues. Unique molecular identifiers featured in how the TCRbeta library was prepared. TCRdb re-analysed the PCR reads in MiXCR, keeping a single row per CDR3 protein. Counted here are some 300,000 distinct CDR3 sequences, roughly 7.8% occurring once; the ten biggest clones make up 9.1%. This specimen consisted of peripheral blood, obtained 360 days after TCRalphabeta/CD19-depleted stem cell transplant. The receptor's source is a female patient under 10 years old who had a stem cell transplant for Fanconi anemia, so the T cells may come from the graft donor. The chain combines TRBV12-3 or TRBV12-4 with TRBJ2-1; 9 bases line up with TRBD1. The chain's CDR3 is CASSYRGRESEQFF. The CDR3 nucleotides are TGTGCCAGCAGTTACAGGGGGCGCGAATCTGAGCAGTTCTTC.